This TCR beta chain was profiled in a study of blood T cell repertoires in COVID-19. Overall study: Samples of COVID-19 (acute and convalescent) were obtained from the United States, Italy and Spain. In each case, the material was cDNA or gDNA derived from T cells, B-cell-depleted T cells, or PBMCs.

Allocation to cohorts depended on clinical history reported by the participants. In the 2 weeks before study entry, exposed participants met a COVID-19 case, which was PCR-confirmed or clinician-diagnosed. The protocol was immunoSEQ multiplex PCR, while the TCRdb copy is restricted to in-frame clones and leaves out a portion. The sample records a few hundred thousand clones, approximately 81% being singletons. Germline V gene sequence: CDR1 MGHRA, CDR2 YSYEKL. This CDR3 has 15 residues. Trimming cost V 1 base and J 7 bases, with 17 bases left between them. The sample taken for sequencing was PBMCs or T cells enriched from blood (not recorded which). This sequence joins TRBV4-1 and TRBJ2-7; D is unclear. This clonotype was obtained from a woman between 50 and 59 years old who had been exposed to COVID-19. Here the CDR3 reads CASSQGGAPPGEQYF. DNA for the CDR3: TGCGCCAGCAGCCAAGGCGGAGCTCCCCCGGGTGAGCAGTACTTC.